A selection of T cell receptor beta chains follows, all from one sample in a study of blood T cell repertoires in COVID-19. The assay was immunoSEQ multiplex PCR, and TCRdb's table has in-frame clones only and misses some. The table has around 200,000 clones, around 85% seen once; the top ten hold around 6.2%. Input material: PBMCs or T cells enriched from blood (not recorded which). These receptors were taken from a man aged 40-49 years who had recovered from COVID-19. Each CDR3 is given with its conserved first and last residue. Fields, in order: V gene, D gene, clone size, J gene, CDR3 DNA, CDR3 protein. The D gene is left open where the match is weak. Not every row has a clone size; where given, it reads once, few, many or a size class.

v_gene: TRBV20-1; d_gene: TRBD2; abundance: .; j_gene: TRBJ2-7; CDR3nt: TGCAGTGCTAGTTTCCTAGCGGGGTACGAGCAGTACTTC; CDR3aa: CSASFLAGYEQYF
v_gene: TRBV6-5; d_gene: .; abundance: .; j_gene: TRBJ1-5; CDR3nt: TGTGCCAGCAGTCCCCGACGGGTGGCGCCCCAGCATTTT; CDR3aa: CASSPRRVAPQHF
v_gene: TRBV9; d_gene: .; abundance: .; j_gene: TRBJ2-5; CDR3nt: TGTGCCAGCGGACGGGGGGAGACCCAGTACTTC; CDR3aa: CASGRGETQYF
v_gene: TRBV5-6; d_gene: .; abundance: .; j_gene: TRBJ1-1; CDR3nt: TGTGCCAGCAGCTTTGGCAGAATGAACACTGAAGCTTTCTTT; CDR3aa: CASSFGRMNTEAFF
v_gene: TRBV5-1; d_gene: .; abundance: .; j_gene: TRBJ1-6; CDR3nt: TGCGCCAGCAGCTTTGCTGGGCAAGATTCACCCCTCCACTTT; CDR3aa: CASSFAGQDSPLHF
v_gene: TRBV28; d_gene: .; abundance: .; j_gene: TRBJ1-2; CDR3nt: TGTGCCAGCAGTTTCTACCGCCTGCGGGGGTCCAGCTATGGCTACACCTTC; CDR3aa: CASSFYRLRGSSYGYTF
v_gene: TRBV3-1/TRBV3-2; d_gene: TRBD2; abundance: .; j_gene: TRBJ2-7; CDR3nt: TGTGCCAGCAGCCCCGAACTAGCGGGGGGTTACGAGCAGTACTTC; CDR3aa: CASSPELAGGYEQYF
v_gene: TRBV7-8; d_gene: TRBD1; abundance: once; j_gene: TRBJ1-1; CDR3nt: TGTGCCAGCAGCTTAGATTCAGGGGGCACTGAAGCTTTCTTT; CDR3aa: CASSLDSGGTEAFF
v_gene: TRBV11-2; d_gene: .; abundance: .; j_gene: TRBJ1-2; CDR3nt: TGTGCCAGCAGCTTAAGAGGGCCCACCGTTCGTGGCTACACCTTC; CDR3aa: CASSLRGPTVRGYTF
v_gene: TRBV28; d_gene: .; abundance: .; j_gene: TRBJ2-1; CDR3nt: TGTGCCAGCACCCCAGGAGGGGCCAACAATGAGCAGTTCTTC; CDR3aa: CASTPGGANNEQFF
v_gene: TRBV9; d_gene: TRBD2; abundance: .; j_gene: TRBJ2-5; CDR3nt: TGTGCCAGCAGCCCACCCGGGGGGATCGAGGAGACCCAGTACTTC; CDR3aa: CASSPPGGIEETQYF
v_gene: TRBV19; d_gene: .; abundance: few; j_gene: TRBJ2-1; CDR3nt: TGTGCCAGTAGGTCAGGACAGAACAATGAGCAGTTCTTC; CDR3aa: CASRSGQNNEQFF
v_gene: TRBV27; d_gene: .; abundance: .; j_gene: TRBJ1-5; CDR3nt: TGTGCCAGCAGTTTAATCGGTCAGCCCCAGCATTTT; CDR3aa: CASSLIGQPQHF
v_gene: TRBV30; d_gene: .; abundance: .; j_gene: TRBJ1-1; CDR3nt: TGTGCCTGGAGGGGCAGGGCGAACACTGAAGCTTTCTTT; CDR3aa: CAWRGRANTEAFF
v_gene: TRBV7-3; d_gene: .; abundance: .; j_gene: TRBJ2-7; CDR3nt: TGTGCCAGCAGTCTCGGGGGTACCACCAGGTACGAGCAGTACTTC; CDR3aa: CASSLGGTTRYEQYF
v_gene: TRBV30; d_gene: .; abundance: .; j_gene: TRBJ2-4; CDR3nt: TGTGCCTGGAGTGTACTTTCCCATCGGGGAGGTAACAAAAACATTCAGTACTTC; CDR3aa: CAWSVLSHRGGNKNIQYF
v_gene: TRBV9; d_gene: TRBD2; abundance: .; j_gene: TRBJ2-3; CDR3nt: TGTGCCAGCAGCGTAACTAGCGGGAGTACAGATACGCAGTATTTT; CDR3aa: CASSVTSGSTDTQYF
v_gene: TRBV2; d_gene: .; abundance: .; j_gene: TRBJ1-5; CDR3nt: TGTGCCAGCAGCGCGGCCAGTTATAGCAATCAGCCCCAGCATTTT; CDR3aa: CASSAASYSNQPQHF
v_gene: TRBV12-3/TRBV12-4; d_gene: .; abundance: .; j_gene: TRBJ1-1; CDR3nt: TGTGCCGTACAGAAGAACACTGAAGCTTTCTTT; CDR3aa: CAVQKNTEAFF
v_gene: TRBV24-1; d_gene: .; abundance: .; j_gene: TRBJ1-1; CDR3nt: TGTGCCACCAGTGATTTGAGACAGAAAGCTATGAACACTGAAGCTTTCTTT; CDR3aa: CATSDLRQKAMNTEAFF
v_gene: TRBV29-1; d_gene: .; abundance: .; j_gene: TRBJ1-2; CDR3nt: TGCAGCGTTGCGGGTTCTAACTATGGCTACACCTTC; CDR3aa: CSVAGSNYGYTF
v_gene: TRBV2; d_gene: .; abundance: .; j_gene: TRBJ2-1; CDR3nt: TGTGCCAGCAAGTCTCGAGGGGGGGGCGGCTACAATGAGCAGTTCTTC; CDR3aa: CASKSRGGGGYNEQFF
v_gene: TRBV2; d_gene: .; abundance: .; j_gene: TRBJ1-5; CDR3nt: TGTGCCAGCAGCAAAAGACTGACCGAAGCTCTACATCAGCCCCAGCATTTT; CDR3aa: CASSKRLTEALHQPQHF
v_gene: TRBV18; d_gene: .; abundance: .; j_gene: TRBJ1-4; CDR3nt: TGTGCCAGCTCACCAAACGGGGGGCTGGAGGAAAAACTGTTTTTT; CDR3aa: CASSPNGGLEEKLFF
v_gene: TRBV5-6; d_gene: TRBD2; abundance: .; j_gene: TRBJ2-1; CDR3nt: TGTGCCAGCATCATCGGCCCGGGAGGAGCGGGGGGTGAGAATGAGCAGTTCTTC; CDR3aa: CASIIGPGGAGGENEQFF
v_gene: TRBV4-2; d_gene: TRBD2; abundance: .; j_gene: TRBJ2-3; CDR3nt: TGTGCCAGCAGTCCCGGGACTAGCGAATATACGCAGTATTTT; CDR3aa: CASSPGTSEYTQYF
v_gene: TRBV5-1; d_gene: .; abundance: .; j_gene: TRBJ2-5; CDR3nt: TGCGCCAGCAGCTTGGACCTGGGCTCCCAAGAGACCCAGTACTTC; CDR3aa: CASSLDLGSQETQYF
v_gene: TRBV27; d_gene: TRBD1; abundance: .; j_gene: TRBJ1-1; CDR3nt: TGTGCCAGCAGCGGGACAGGGGTAAGCACTGAAGCTTTCTTT; CDR3aa: CASSGTGVSTEAFF
v_gene: TRBV18; d_gene: TRBD2; abundance: .; j_gene: TRBJ2-4; CDR3nt: TGTGCCAGCTCACCACCGGGACTAGCGGGAGCCCTAGCCAAAAACATTCAGTACTTC; CDR3aa: CASSPPGLAGALAKNIQYF
v_gene: TRBV11-2; d_gene: .; abundance: once; j_gene: TRBJ1-6; CDR3nt: TGTGCCAGCAGCTTAGGTCAGGGGTATTCACCCCTCCACTTT; CDR3aa: CASSLGQGYSPLHF
v_gene: TRBV5-5; d_gene: .; abundance: .; j_gene: TRBJ1-4; CDR3nt: TGTGCCAGCAGCTCAGGGAATGAAAAACTGTTTTTT; CDR3aa: CASSSGNEKLFF
v_gene: TRBV24-1; d_gene: .; abundance: .; j_gene: TRBJ1-2; CDR3nt: TGTGCCACGCAGGGTCTGGACTATGGCTACACCTTC; CDR3aa: CATQGLDYGYTF
v_gene: TRBV29-1; d_gene: TRBD1; abundance: .; j_gene: TRBJ1-2; CDR3nt: TGCAGCGTTGAAGATCAGGCAGGGGGTGTGAGGGGCTACACCTTC; CDR3aa: CSVEDQAGGVRGYTF
v_gene: TRBV28; d_gene: TRBD1; abundance: once; j_gene: TRBJ1-5; CDR3nt: TGTGCCAGCAGTCCCGGGGACAGGGGGGGCAATCAGCCCCAGCATTTT; CDR3aa: CASSPGDRGGNQPQHF
v_gene: TRBV28; d_gene: TRBD1; abundance: .; j_gene: TRBJ1-5; CDR3nt: TGTGCCAGCAGTTTACAGGGACAGGGCGGTAGCAATCAGCCCCAGCATTTT; CDR3aa: CASSLQGQGGSNQPQHF
v_gene: TRBV6-5; d_gene: TRBD1; abundance: .; j_gene: TRBJ1-5; CDR3nt: TGTGCCAGCAGCGGTCAGGGGGCCGATCAGCCCCAGCATTTT; CDR3aa: CASSGQGADQPQHF
v_gene: TRBV7-2; d_gene: .; abundance: .; j_gene: TRBJ2-7; CDR3nt: TGTGCCAGCGGACGACAGAGGACCTACGAGCAGTACTTC; CDR3aa: CASGRQRTYEQYF
v_gene: TRBV3-1/TRBV3-2; d_gene: TRBD1; abundance: once; j_gene: TRBJ2-7; CDR3nt: TGTGCCAGCAGCCGGGACAGTTCCTACGAGCAGTACTTC; CDR3aa: CASSRDSSYEQYF
v_gene: TRBV20-1; d_gene: TRBD2; abundance: once; j_gene: TRBJ2-1; CDR3nt: TGCAGTGCTAGTGCGGTAGCGGGAGCGGTTGAGCAGTTCTTC; CDR3aa: CSASAVAGAVEQFF
v_gene: TRBV2; d_gene: TRBD2; abundance: .; j_gene: TRBJ2-1; CDR3nt: TGTGCCAGCAGAGCAGGGACTAGCGGGGGGGTTGATGAGCAGTTCTTC; CDR3aa: CASRAGTSGGVDEQFF
v_gene: TRBV5-1; d_gene: TRBD1; abundance: .; j_gene: TRBJ1-5; CDR3nt: TGCGCCAGCAGCTTAACGACAGGGAACAATCAGCCCCAGCATTTT; CDR3aa: CASSLTTGNNQPQHF
v_gene: TRBV7-9; d_gene: .; abundance: .; j_gene: TRBJ2-5; CDR3nt: TGTGCCAGCAGCCTAACCGGGTCCCAAGAGACCCAGTACTTC; CDR3aa: CASSLTGSQETQYF
v_gene: TRBV28; d_gene: TRBD1; abundance: .; j_gene: TRBJ1-1; CDR3nt: TGTGCCAGCAAGCGAGGGGGCGATAACACTGAAGCTTTCTTT; CDR3aa: CASKRGGDNTEAFF
v_gene: TRBV2; d_gene: .; abundance: .; j_gene: TRBJ1-2; CDR3nt: TGTGCCAGCAGTGAAGAGGCAGGGTCCTATGGCTACACCTTC; CDR3aa: CASSEEAGSYGYTF
v_gene: TRBV9; d_gene: TRBD2; abundance: .; j_gene: TRBJ2-4; CDR3nt: TGTGCCAGCAGCGCCGCGGGGGGGAGCGACATTCAGTACTTC; CDR3aa: CASSAAGGSDIQYF
v_gene: TRBV30; d_gene: .; abundance: .; j_gene: TRBJ1-2; CDR3nt: TGTGCCTGGAGCCCGGACAGTTTCTATGGCTACACCTTC; CDR3aa: CAWSPDSFYGYTF
v_gene: TRBV5-1; d_gene: TRBD1; abundance: .; j_gene: TRBJ2-3; CDR3nt: TGCGCCCGCAGCCTCCGGGACAGCTACACAGATACGCAGTATTTT; CDR3aa: CARSLRDSYTDTQYF
v_gene: TRBV5-6; d_gene: .; abundance: .; j_gene: TRBJ1-4; CDR3nt: TGTGCCAGCAGCTTACGGGGGAGCGAGAGGTCGGAAAAACTGTTTTTT; CDR3aa: CASSLRGSERSEKLFF
v_gene: TRBV28; d_gene: .; abundance: .; j_gene: TRBJ1-3; CDR3nt: TGTGCCAGCAGTCTAGGACACCTCTCTGGAAACACCATATATTTT; CDR3aa: CASSLGHLSGNTIYF
v_gene: TRBV11-2; d_gene: .; abundance: .; j_gene: TRBJ2-1; CDR3nt: TGTGCCAGCAGCCCACGTGCCGCGGGAAATGAGCAGTTCTTC; CDR3aa: CASSPRAAGNEQFF